A selection of T cell receptor beta chains follows, all from one sample in a study of T cells after yellow fever vaccination. TCRdb recomputed calls from the 5' RACE reads with MiXCR, one row per CDR3 protein. The table records 300,000 to 350,000 distinct CDR3 sequences, approximately 4.3% of them present only once. Sequenced here: PBMCs, sampled 15 days after the yellow fever booster vaccination. The receptors were gathered from a young man who received the YFV17D yellow fever vaccine. Each CDR3 is given with its conserved first and last residue. The D gene is left open where the match is weak. Clone sizes are given selectively: once, few, many, or a class where the clone is expanded.

v_gene: TRBV7-7
d_gene: TRBD1
j_gene: TRBJ2-3
abundance: many
CDR3aa: CASSPGQGTPDTQYF
CDR3nt: TGTGCTAGCAGCCCGGGACAGGGGACGCCAGATACGCAGTATTTT

v_gene: TRBV25-1
d_gene: NA
j_gene: TRBJ2-7
abundance: few
CDR3aa: CASSKGDYEQYF
CDR3nt: TGTGCCAGCAGTAAGGGGGACTACGAGCAGTACTTC

v_gene: TRBV5-1
d_gene: NA
j_gene: TRBJ1-1
abundance: many
CDR3aa: CASSLTGLTEAFF
CDR3nt: TGCGCCAGCAGCTTGACAGGGTTGACTGAAGCTTTCTTT

v_gene: TRBV7-2
d_gene: NA
j_gene: TRBJ2-5
abundance: NA
CDR3aa: CASSLQSMGSETQYF
CDR3nt: TGTGCCAGCAGCTTACAAAGTATGGGTTCGGAGACCCAGTACTTC

v_gene: TRBV7-2
d_gene: NA
j_gene: TRBJ2-1
abundance: many
CDR3aa: CASSFWGREQFF
CDR3nt: TGTGCCAGCAGCTTCTGGGGGCGCGAGCAGTTCTTC

v_gene: TRBV2
d_gene: TRBD1
j_gene: TRBJ1-5
abundance: many
CDR3aa: CASSPETGGNQPQHF
CDR3nt: TGTGCCAGCAGTCCCGAGACAGGGGGGAATCAGCCCCAGCATTTT

v_gene: TRBV11-2
d_gene: NA
j_gene: TRBJ2-7
abundance: NA
CDR3aa: CASSLDRAGEQYF
CDR3nt: TGTGCCAGCAGCTTAGACAGGGCGGGCGAGCAGTACTTC

v_gene: TRBV7-8
d_gene: NA
j_gene: TRBJ2-5
abundance: NA
CDR3aa: CASSFSVTSGRETQYF
CDR3nt: TGTGCCAGCAGCTTCTCAGTAACATCGGGGAGGGAGACCCAGTACTTC

v_gene: TRBV12-3/TRBV12-4
d_gene: NA
j_gene: TRBJ1-3
abundance: NA
CDR3aa: CASSLARGNTIYF
CDR3nt: TGTGCCAGCAGTTTAGCCAGGGGAAACACCATATATTTT

v_gene: TRBV7-9
d_gene: NA
j_gene: TRBJ1-5
abundance: many
CDR3aa: CASSPRGAGDSNQPQHF
CDR3nt: TGTGCCAGCAGCCCCCGAGGTGCTGGGGACAGCAATCAGCCCCAGCATTTT

v_gene: TRBV9
d_gene: NA
j_gene: TRBJ1-2
abundance: many
CDR3aa: CASSDPSHQGYTF
CDR3nt: TGTGCCAGCAGCGACCCGTCCCACCAGGGCTACACCTTC

v_gene: TRBV19
d_gene: NA
j_gene: TRBJ1-1
abundance: many
CDR3aa: CASKESGTTEAFF
CDR3nt: TGTGCCAGTAAGGAATCCGGGACAACTGAAGCTTTCTTT

v_gene: TRBV20-1
d_gene: NA
j_gene: TRBJ2-3
abundance: few
CDR3aa: CSAREPLLDTQYF
CDR3nt: TGCAGTGCTAGAGAACCTCTATTAGATACGCAGTATTTT

v_gene: TRBV20-1
d_gene: NA
j_gene: TRBJ2-7
abundance: NA
CDR3aa: CSARDPSGYEQYF
CDR3nt: TGCAGTGCTAGAGATCCATCCGGATACGAGCAGTACTTC

v_gene: TRBV7-9
d_gene: TRBD1
j_gene: TRBJ1-3
abundance: NA
CDR3aa: CASSQTGGTAGNTIYF
CDR3nt: TGTGCCAGCAGCCAGACAGGGGGGACTGCTGGAAACACCATATATTTT

v_gene: TRBV2
d_gene: NA
j_gene: TRBJ2-1
abundance: few
CDR3aa: CASSRDDNEQFF
CDR3nt: TGTGCCAGCAGCCGGGACGACAATGAGCAGTTCTTC

v_gene: TRBV6-5
d_gene: NA
j_gene: TRBJ2-5
abundance: many
CDR3aa: CASSWLGQETQYF
CDR3nt: TGTGCCAGCAGCTGGTTGGGCCAAGAGACCCAGTACTTC

v_gene: TRBV7-2
d_gene: NA
j_gene: TRBJ1-5
abundance: NA
CDR3aa: CASSLADGSYSNQPQHF
CDR3nt: TGTGCCAGCAGCTTAGCGGACGGAAGCTATAGCAATCAGCCCCAGCATTTT

v_gene: TRBV7-2
d_gene: NA
j_gene: TRBJ2-7
abundance: many
CDR3aa: CASSLDWDEQYF
CDR3nt: TGTGCCAGCAGCTTAGATTGGGACGAGCAGTACTTC

v_gene: TRBV6-2/TRBV6-3
d_gene: TRBD2
j_gene: TRBJ2-2
abundance: few
CDR3aa: CASRLTSGGSGELFF
CDR3nt: TGTGCCAGCAGACTAACTAGCGGGGGTAGCGGGGAGCTGTTTTTT

v_gene: TRBV5-1
d_gene: NA
j_gene: TRBJ2-1
abundance: NA
CDR3aa: CASRSGAPPGGEQFF
CDR3nt: TGCGCCAGCAGGTCGGGGGCACCCCCCGGGGGTGAGCAGTTCTTC

v_gene: TRBV18
d_gene: NA
j_gene: TRBJ1-1
abundance: many
CDR3aa: CASSPNRNSNTEAFF
CDR3nt: TGTGCCAGCTCACCTAACAGAAACTCGAACACTGAAGCTTTCTTT

v_gene: TRBV7-3
d_gene: NA
j_gene: TRBJ2-1
abundance: many
CDR3aa: CASSYPGTSSYNEQFF
CDR3nt: TGTGCCAGCAGCTACCCGGGGACGTCGTCCTACAATGAGCAGTTCTTC

v_gene: TRBV4-1
d_gene: NA
j_gene: TRBJ1-5
abundance: NA
CDR3aa: CASSQEAPGNQPQHF
CDR3nt: TGCGCCAGCAGCCAAGAGGCGCCGGGCAATCAGCCCCAGCATTTT

v_gene: TRBV7-2
d_gene: NA
j_gene: TRBJ2-3
abundance: many
CDR3aa: CASSLKAPGHGTDTQYF
CDR3nt: TGTGCCAGCAGCTTAAAGGCACCGGGACACGGCACAGATACGCAGTATTTT

v_gene: TRBV24-1
d_gene: NA
j_gene: TRBJ1-2
abundance: many
CDR3aa: CASFIGPSNYGYTF
CDR3nt: TGTGCCTCCTTCATCGGGCCTTCTAACTATGGCTACACCTTC

v_gene: TRBV7-9
d_gene: NA
j_gene: TRBJ2-5
abundance: NA
CDR3aa: CASTRRTQETQYF
CDR3nt: TGTGCCAGCACAAGACGGACACAAGAGACCCAGTACTTC

v_gene: TRBV4-3
d_gene: TRBD1
j_gene: TRBJ1-3
abundance: many
CDR3aa: CASSQEVTTGRGNTIYF
CDR3nt: TGCGCCAGCAGCCAAGAAGTTACGACAGGGAGAGGAAACACCATATATTTT

v_gene: TRBV6-6
d_gene: NA
j_gene: TRBJ1-2
abundance: NA
CDR3aa: CASSTGLGGYTF
CDR3nt: TGTGCCAGCAGTACAGGGCTCGGGGGCTACACCTTC

v_gene: TRBV7-8
d_gene: NA
j_gene: TRBJ1-1
abundance: few
CDR3aa: CASSYTAAEAFF
CDR3nt: TGTGCCAGCAGCTATACCGCCGCTGAAGCTTTCTTT

v_gene: TRBV7-9
d_gene: TRBD1
j_gene: TRBJ1-1
abundance: many
CDR3aa: CASSLSSAGGMNTEAFF
CDR3nt: TGTGCCAGCAGCTTATCTTCGGCAGGGGGTATGAACACTGAAGCTTTCTTT

v_gene: TRBV5-1
d_gene: NA
j_gene: TRBJ2-7
abundance: few
CDR3aa: CASSTQGSYEQYF
CDR3nt: TGCGCCAGCAGCACCCAGGGCTCCTACGAGCAGTACTTC

v_gene: TRBV7-2
d_gene: TRBD1
j_gene: TRBJ1-5
abundance: many
CDR3aa: CASSLGGTGSVGQPQHF
CDR3nt: TGTGCCAGCAGCTTGGGGGGGACAGGGTCCGTCGGTCAGCCCCAGCATTTT

v_gene: TRBV9
d_gene: TRBD2
j_gene: TRBJ2-5
abundance: many
CDR3aa: CASSEGLAVTQYF
CDR3nt: TGTGCCAGCAGCGAGGGACTAGCCGTGACCCAGTACTTC

v_gene: TRBV12-3/TRBV12-4
d_gene: NA
j_gene: TRBJ2-1
abundance: many
CDR3aa: CASSLTGEQFF
CDR3nt: TGTGCCAGCAGTTTAACGGGTGAGCAGTTCTTC

v_gene: TRBV7-9
d_gene: NA
j_gene: TRBJ1-1
abundance: many
CDR3aa: CASSVEGYTEAFF
CDR3nt: TGTGCCAGCAGCGTCGAAGGATACACTGAAGCTTTCTTT

v_gene: TRBV9
d_gene: NA
j_gene: TRBJ1-3
abundance: many
CDR3aa: CASSVGHRFSDSGNTIYF
CDR3nt: TGTGCCAGCAGCGTGGGACACCGATTCTCCGACTCTGGAAACACCATATATTTT

v_gene: TRBV2
d_gene: NA
j_gene: TRBJ2-2
abundance: NA
CDR3aa: CASSQSGLGELFF
CDR3nt: TGTGCCAGCAGCCAAAGTGGTCTTGGGGAGCTGTTTTTT

v_gene: TRBV12-3/TRBV12-4
d_gene: NA
j_gene: TRBJ2-5
abundance: many
CDR3aa: CASGLDQETQYF
CDR3nt: TGTGCCAGCGGGCTAGACCAAGAGACCCAGTACTTC

v_gene: TRBV29-1
d_gene: NA
j_gene: TRBJ1-2
abundance: NA
CDR3aa: CSVPGPDSYGYTF
CDR3nt: TGCAGCGTACCAGGACCGGATAGCTATGGCTACACCTTC

v_gene: TRBV12-3/TRBV12-4
d_gene: NA
j_gene: TRBJ1-5
abundance: few
CDR3aa: CASSLLTDQPQHF
CDR3nt: TGTGCCAGCAGTCTACTGACCGATCAGCCCCAGCATTTT

v_gene: TRBV12-3/TRBV12-4
d_gene: TRBD1
j_gene: TRBJ1-6
abundance: NA
CDR3aa: CASRQDRGLRSPLHF
CDR3nt: TGTGCCAGCAGACAGGACAGGGGCTTGAGGTCACCCCTCCACTTT

v_gene: TRBV3-1
d_gene: NA
j_gene: TRBJ1-5
abundance: many
CDR3aa: CASSRNREGNQPQHF
CDR3nt: TGTGCCAGCAGCCGTAACAGGGAAGGGAATCAGCCCCAGCATTTT

v_gene: TRBV7-2
d_gene: TRBD1
j_gene: TRBJ1-4
abundance: many
CDR3aa: CASSRVTGLNEKLFF
CDR3nt: TGTGCCAGCAGCCGGGTGACAGGGCTTAATGAAAAACTGTTTTTT

v_gene: TRBV18
d_gene: NA
j_gene: TRBJ2-5
abundance: NA
CDR3aa: CASSPEGSRQETQYF
CDR3nt: TGTGCCAGCTCACCGGAAGGGTCGAGACAAGAGACCCAGTACTTC

v_gene: TRBV4-1
d_gene: NA
j_gene: TRBJ1-1
abundance: many
CDR3aa: CASSQVGGVNTEAFF
CDR3nt: TGCGCCAGCAGCCAAGTTGGGGGGGTGAACACTGAAGCTTTCTTT

v_gene: TRBV20-1
d_gene: NA
j_gene: TRBJ2-1
abundance: many
CDR3aa: CSARDTDNEQFF
CDR3nt: TGCAGTGCTAGAGATACTGACAATGAGCAGTTCTTC

v_gene: TRBV6-2/TRBV6-3
d_gene: NA
j_gene: TRBJ1-2
abundance: many
CDR3aa: CASSSFPRLAEANYGYTF
CDR3nt: TGTGCCAGCAGTTCCTTCCCAAGGTTAGCGGAGGCTAACTATGGCTACACCTTC

v_gene: TRBV10-3
d_gene: NA
j_gene: TRBJ2-2
abundance: many
CDR3aa: CAISAEEGGELFF
CDR3nt: TGTGCCATCAGTGCAGAGGAAGGCGGGGAGCTGTTTTTT

v_gene: TRBV5-1
d_gene: NA
j_gene: TRBJ2-2
abundance: many
CDR3aa: CASSFPGAVVEDTGELFF
CDR3nt: TGCGCCAGCAGCTTTCCTGGGGCAGTCGTGGAGGACACCGGGGAGCTGTTTTTT

v_gene: TRBV6-2/TRBV6-3
d_gene: NA
j_gene: TRBJ2-1
abundance: many
CDR3aa: CASSYRAGAYNEQFF
CDR3nt: TGTGCCAGCAGTTACAGGGCGGGGGCGTACAATGAGCAGTTCTTC

v_gene: TRBV2
d_gene: NA
j_gene: TRBJ1-5
abundance: many
CDR3aa: CASKLYNQPQHF
CDR3nt: TGTGCCAGCAAACTGTACAATCAGCCCCAGCATTTT

v_gene: TRBV9
d_gene: TRBD1
j_gene: TRBJ2-1
abundance: few
CDR3aa: CASSVDFGTVTYNEQFF
CDR3nt: TGTGCCAGCAGCGTAGACTTCGGGACAGTTACCTACAATGAGCAGTTCTTC

v_gene: TRBV21-1
d_gene: NA
j_gene: TRBJ1-5
abundance: NA
CDR3aa: CASSSRGDGSFNQPQHF
CDR3nt: TGTGCCAGCAGCTCACGCGGGGACGGTAGTTTCAATCAGCCCCAGCATTTT

v_gene: TRBV4-3
d_gene: TRBD1
j_gene: TRBJ2-2
abundance: NA
CDR3aa: CASSPSQTGGDTGELFF
CDR3nt: TGCGCCAGCAGCCCGAGCCAGACAGGGGGCGACACCGGGGAGCTGTTTTTT

v_gene: TRBV12-3/TRBV12-4
d_gene: NA
j_gene: TRBJ2-1
abundance: few
CDR3aa: CASSLRVGWWEQFF
CDR3nt: TGTGCCAGCAGTTTGAGGGTAGGGTGGTGGGAGCAGTTCTTC

v_gene: TRBV4-3
d_gene: NA
j_gene: TRBJ1-5
abundance: many
CDR3aa: CASSQDLSNQPQHF
CDR3nt: TGCGCCAGCAGCCAAGATCTTAGCAATCAGCCCCAGCATTTT

v_gene: TRBV10-3
d_gene: NA
j_gene: TRBJ1-3
abundance: many
CDR3aa: CAISEVSGNTIYF
CDR3nt: TGTGCCATCAGTGAGGTCTCTGGAAACACCATATATTTT

v_gene: TRBV7-2
d_gene: TRBD2
j_gene: TRBJ2-5
abundance: many
CDR3aa: CASSRSSGGGGETQYF
CDR3nt: TGTGCCAGCAGCCGAAGCAGCGGGGGGGGAGGGGAGACCCAGTACTTC